The clone carrying this T cell receptor beta chain was recorded once. The antigen is not known. Germline CDR1 and CDR2: SGHRS and YFSETQ. Trimming at V came to 4 bases and at J to 3 bases, leaving 1 base not matched to a gene. The CDR3 covers 12 residues. Repertoires were generated with immunoSEQ multiplex PCR, while TCRdb's copy carries only in-frame clones and drops some. The sample includes 12,000 to 15,000 clones, around 70% of them seen just once. This sample was included in a study of memory B cells and T cells in multiple sclerosis. Points from the study as a whole: Normalization was needed because clone-set size differences affected shared clonotype counts.

The sequenced material came from memory (CD45RO+) CD4+ T cells from blood. The chain uses TRBV5-1 and TRBJ2-7, with TRBD1 matching 7 bases. The sequence derives from a human donor with multiple sclerosis. As DNA, the CDR3 is TGCGCCAGCAGCCGGGACAGCTACGAGCAGTACTTC. Translating gives CASSRDSYEQYF.